These T cell receptor beta chains were read from a single sample in a study of CD8 T cells in ankylosing spondylitis. TCRdb reanalysed the 5' RACE reads using MiXCR and keeps one entry per CDR3 protein. The sample carries about 220,000 distinct CDR3 sequences, approximately 7.3% recorded once. Sequencing was done on a sample of blood, either unsorted or a sorted T cell fraction (not recorded which). Receptor source: a male donor with ankylosing spondylitis. Each CDR3 is given with its conserved first and last residue. The D gene is left open where the match is weak. A row's size may be missing; if present it is once, few, many or a size class.

TRBJ1-1,TRBV3-1,-,many,TGTGCCAGCAGCCAAGGAGAGGCTTTCTTT,CASSQGEAFF
TRBJ2-2,TRBV7-9,-,many,TGTGCCAGCAGCTTCCGGGACCAATCGAACACCGGGGAGCTGTTTTTT,CASSFRDQSNTGELFF
TRBJ1-2,TRBV7-9,-,many,TGTGCCAGCAGCTTTCTACAGGTTGGGTTCTATGGCTACACCTTC,CASSFLQVGFYGYTF
TRBJ2-7,TRBV7-2,-,many,TGTGCCAGCAGCTTACCAGGCTACGAGCAGTACTTC,CASSLPGYEQYF
TRBJ2-2,TRBV6-1,-,few,TGTGCCAGCAGCGCCGGGCGGGGCAAGAACACCGGGGAGCTGTTTTTT,CASSAGRGKNTGELFF
TRBJ2-7,TRBV11-2,-,few,TGTGCCAGCAGCTTAGCAATTGGGAGGTACTCCTACGAGCAGTACTTC,CASSLAIGRYSYEQYF
TRBJ2-5,TRBV7-9,-,many,TGTGCCAGCAGTCAAGGCCCCGTCGGAGAGACCCAGTACTTC,CASSQGPVGETQYF
TRBJ2-7,TRBV4-3,TRBD1,many,TGCGCCAGCAGCCAAGGAGGGGGCGACGAGCAGTACTTC,CASSQGGGDEQYF
TRBJ1-1,TRBV7-9,-,few,TGTGCCAGCACCCCACCGGCCGGGGGTACCGACACTGAAGCTTTCTTT,CASTPPAGGTDTEAFF
TRBJ2-7,TRBV2,-,many,TGTGCCAGCAGTGGGGTGACGCTAACCTACGAGCAGTACTTC,CASSGVTLTYEQYF
TRBJ1-2,TRBV18,-,many,TGTGCCAGCTCACTCCGGGACGGCAGCCAGGCTAACTATGGCTACACCTTC,CASSLRDGSQANYGYTF
TRBJ1-1,TRBV11-2,-,few,TGTGCCAGCAGCTTATTCGATTGGACTGAAGCTTTCTTT,CASSLFDWTEAFF
TRBJ1-1,TRBV20-1,-,-,TGCAGTGCTAGAGGGACCCGACTGACTGAAGCTTTCTTT,CSARGTRLTEAFF
TRBJ1-2,TRBV20-1,TRBD1,-,TGCAGTGCTGTTCTACAGGGGGGCTACACCTTC,CSAVLQGGYTF
TRBJ2-7,TRBV4-3,-,few,TGCGCCAGCAGCCAGGACCCAGCCTCCTACGAGCAGTACTTC,CASSQDPASYEQYF
TRBJ2-1,TRBV28,TRBD2,many,TGTGCCAGCAGTTCCCGACTAGCGGGGCCTTACAATGAGCAGTTCTTC,CASSSRLAGPYNEQFF
TRBJ2-5,TRBV28,TRBD2,-,TGTGCCAGCAGTTTTGGACTAGCGGGGACCGACCAAGAGACCCAGTACTTC,CASSFGLAGTDQETQYF
TRBJ2-7,TRBV4-1,TRBD2,many,TGCGCCAGCAGCCAAGTGGGGAGGGACGAGCAGTACTTC,CASSQVGRDEQYF
TRBJ2-1,TRBV4-3,TRBD2,many,TGCGCCAGCAGCCAAGATATAAGCGGGAGGTTCGATGAGCAGTTCTTC,CASSQDISGRFDEQFF
TRBJ2-5,TRBV9,TRBD1,-,TGTGCCAGCAGCGGATACAGGGGGCACGAGACCCAGTACTTC,CASSGYRGHETQYF
TRBJ1-2,TRBV6-1,-,few,TGTGCCAGCAGGGGAAGGGGGGCGATCGACTATGGCTACACCTTC,CASRGRGAIDYGYTF
TRBJ2-5,TRBV11-3,-,-,-,CASSLGTRDPVLRARHAAPGQDF
TRBJ1-2,TRBV4-2,-,many,TGTGCCAGCAGCCAAGTGGGGGTACAGGGTACAGATGGCTACACCTTC,CASSQVGVQGTDGYTF
TRBJ1-1,TRBV18,-,-,TGTGCCAGCTCACCATCGCTCGCACGGGGAAACACTGAAGCTTTCTTT,CASSPSLARGNTEAFF
TRBJ2-7,TRBV27,-,many,TGTGCCAGCAGCCCAGACAGTTCGGGCTACGAGCAGTACTTC,CASSPDSSGYEQYF
TRBJ2-5,TRBV4-3,TRBD2,many,TGCGCCAGCAGCCAAGTGGTAGCGGGAGGGGGGACCCAAGAGACCCAGTACTTC,CASSQVVAGGGTQETQYF
TRBJ2-1,TRBV27,TRBD1,-,TGTGCCAGCAGTCTTGGGACAGGCCGCAATGAGCAGTTCTTC,CASSLGTGRNEQFF
TRBJ2-7,TRBV5-1,-,many,TGCGCCAGCAGCTTGGAAGTGGGTTCCCTCTACGAGCAGTACTTC,CASSLEVGSLYEQYF
TRBJ2-3,TRBV15,-,few,TGTGCCACCAGCAGAGGTGGCAGGGCGAGCACAGATACGCAGTATTTT,CATSRGGRASTDTQYF
TRBJ1-1,TRBV24-1,-,-,TGTGCCACCAGTAGGGGAACAGAAGCTTTCTTT,CATSRGTEAFF
TRBJ2-3,TRBV27,-,-,TGTGCCAGCAGTTCGCCCACGGCGCTACCCACAGATACGCAGTATTTT,CASSSPTALPTDTQYF
TRBJ2-7,TRBV7-2,-,many,TGTGCCAGCAGCTTAAACTCTCCGGACTACGAGCAGTACTTC,CASSLNSPDYEQYF
TRBJ1-4,TRBV29-1,-,many,TGCAGCCTCCTGGTGGGGGCCCGGGGTGAAAAACTGTTTTTT,CSLLVGARGEKLFF
TRBJ2-5,TRBV6-2/TRBV6-3,-,-,TGTGCCAGCAGTTATATGGAGGCAGGGCGGGAGACCCAGTACTTC,CASSYMEAGRETQYF
TRBJ2-5,TRBV28,-,-,TGTGCCAGCGGATCCGCAGGGCAGGGGATGGAGACCCAGTACTTC,CASGSAGQGMETQYF
TRBJ2-6,TRBV11-2,-,-,TGTGCCAGCAGCTTCCCCGGGACCCATAACGTCCTGACTTTC,CASSFPGTHNVLTF
TRBJ2-3,TRBV20-1,-,many,TGCAGTGCTAGAGATCGTGGCCCTAGAACGGCAGATACGCAGTATTTT,CSARDRGPRTADTQYF
TRBJ2-1,TRBV7-9,TRBD2,-,TGTGCCAGCAGCCCCCCAGCGGGGAACTCCTACAATGAGCAGTTCTTC,CASSPPAGNSYNEQFF
TRBJ1-1,TRBV7-9,-,-,TGTGCCAGCAGCCCCGGGATAGGGATTGAAGCTTTCTTT,CASSPGIGIEAFF
TRBJ1-1,TRBV2,-,few,TGTGCCAGCAGTGAGCCAGAAAGGACTGAAGCTTTCTTT,CASSEPERTEAFF